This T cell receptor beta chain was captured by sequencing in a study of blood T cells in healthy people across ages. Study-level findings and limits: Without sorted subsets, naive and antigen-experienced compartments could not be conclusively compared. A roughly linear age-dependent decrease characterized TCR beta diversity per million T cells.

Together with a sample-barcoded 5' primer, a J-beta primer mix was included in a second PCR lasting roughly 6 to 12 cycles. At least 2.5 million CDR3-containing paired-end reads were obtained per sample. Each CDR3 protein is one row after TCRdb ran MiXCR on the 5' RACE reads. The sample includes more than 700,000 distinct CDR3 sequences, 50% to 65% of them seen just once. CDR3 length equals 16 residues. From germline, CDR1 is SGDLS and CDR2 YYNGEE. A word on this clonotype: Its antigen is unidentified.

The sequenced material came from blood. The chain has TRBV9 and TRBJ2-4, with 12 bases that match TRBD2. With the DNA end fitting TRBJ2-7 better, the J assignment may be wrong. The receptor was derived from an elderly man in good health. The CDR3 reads CASSVALAGGPREQYF. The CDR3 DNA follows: TGTGCCAGCAGCGTAGCGCTAGCGGGAGGGCCGCGCGAGCAGTACTTC.